The rows below give T cell receptor beta chains drawn from one sample of a study of OX40 agonist ivuxolimab in advanced cancers. Only in-frame clones appear in the TCRdb table, and some are missing; sequencing was by immunoSEQ multiplex PCR. Of 50,000 to 70,000 clones listed, around 84% are singletons. This material consisted of CD4+ or CD8+ T cells sorted from blood, taken in a trial of the OX40 agonist ivuxolimab. The receptors originated from an adult with an advanced solid tumor such as melanoma, head and neck, liver or kidney cancer. The CDR3 runs from the conserved cysteine through the conserved F or W. The order of the fields is V gene, J gene, CDR3 protein.

TRBV4-3	TRBJ1-4	CASSQAGEIGNEKLFF
TRBV6-6	TRBJ2-7	CASSYSIYEQYF
TRBV9	TRBJ2-3	CASSARGGDGTDTQYF
TRBV10-3	TRBJ2-7	CAISRDSNSYEQYF
TRBV19	TRBJ1-5	CASSMAGLGGNQPQHF
TRBV19	TRBJ1-1	CASSLQGTNTEAFF
TRBV11-2	TRBJ2-2	CASSGVTNTGELFF
TRBV5-4	TRBJ2-1	CASSLMGQGANEQFF
TRBV4-1	TRBJ2-3	CASSQGWASGGITDTQYF
TRBV5-1	TRBJ2-3	CASSLFSGTDTQYF
TRBV6-5	TRBJ1-3	CASTPTGRNTIYF
TRBV14	TRBJ2-1	CASSRLAESSYNEQFF
TRBV6-5	TRBJ2-7	CASSPRSGSSYEQYF
TRBV4-2	TRBJ2-7	CASSRVQDGTYEQYF
TRBV5-6	TRBJ1-6	CASSPGQTHNSPLHF
TRBV5-5	TRBJ1-2	CASSQMDRRGANYGYTF
TRBV7-8	TRBJ1-2	CASSTHRQIRYGYTF
TRBV19	TRBJ2-2	CASSIAGLAGRELFF
TRBV18	TRBJ2-7	CASSPSGEGNEQYF
TRBV28	TRBJ2-6	CASSLNGANVLTF
TRBV19	TRBJ1-4	CASSSSSGGNEKLFF
TRBV19	TRBJ1-5	CASRPRGSSNQPQHF
TRBV7-8	TRBJ1-5	CASSLDISNQPQHF